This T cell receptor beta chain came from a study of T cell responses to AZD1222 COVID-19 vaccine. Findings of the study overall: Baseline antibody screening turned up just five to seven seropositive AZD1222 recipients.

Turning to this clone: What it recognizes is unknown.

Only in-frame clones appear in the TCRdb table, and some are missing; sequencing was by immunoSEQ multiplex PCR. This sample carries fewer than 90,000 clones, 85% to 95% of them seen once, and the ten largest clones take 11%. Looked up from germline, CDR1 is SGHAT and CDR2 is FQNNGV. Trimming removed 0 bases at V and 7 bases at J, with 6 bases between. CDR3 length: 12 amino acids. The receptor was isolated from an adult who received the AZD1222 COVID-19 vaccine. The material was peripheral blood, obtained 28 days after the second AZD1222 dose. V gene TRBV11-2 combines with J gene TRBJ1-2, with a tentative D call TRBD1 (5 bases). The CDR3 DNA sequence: TGTGCCAGCAGCTTAGACAGGGTTGGCTACACCTTC. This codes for CASSLDRVGYTF. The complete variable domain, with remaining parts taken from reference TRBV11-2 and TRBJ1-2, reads EAGVAQSPRYKIIEKRQSVAFWCNPISGHATLYWYQQILGQGPKLLIQFQNNGVVDDSQLPKDRFSAERLKGVDSTLKIQPAKLEDSAVYLCASSLDRVGYTFGSGTRLTVV.